Sequencing of this T cell receptor beta chain was carried out in a study of blood T cell repertoires in COVID-19 (dated by TCRdb to about 2020). Regarding the study in general: Collaborator samples came from the United States, Italy and Spain and covered acute and convalescent phases of COVID-19. The samples were drawn from two sources: the first 160 participants of the ongoing ImmuneRACE study, and 1,000 to 1,500 subjects contributed by 6 global collaborators. The dataset comprised deeply sampled blood TCRbeta repertoires from subjects exposed to, actively infected with, or recovered from COVID-19. The prospective study material was composed of cDNA or gDNA derived from T cells, B-cell-depleted T cells, or PBMCs. Where HLA class I and class II types were available, the types were taken from metadata supplied by the sample provider, not from assay-based typing. A de-identified subject ID, COVID-19 status, age in years and sex were almost always included in the sample metadata. A freely available public database, intended as a resource for researchers studying the immune response to SARS-CoV-2, is where the repertoires were released. Here is what the overall study found, with its caveats: How much clinical and demographic metadata was included differed by source and by participant, and the metadata was provided uncurated.

Whole blood was collected in K2EDTA tubes by collaborating institutions according to the institutions' own protocols. For TCRbeta analysis, collaborators shipped samples as frozen whole blood, isolated PBMCs, or DNA extracted from either of those sample types. According to the germline V gene (reference sequence), CDR1 reads SGHNT and CDR2 reads YYREEE. Trimming removed 5 bases from V and 7 bases from J; the gene matches leave 11 bases unexplained. The CDR3, from cysteine to phenylalanine, totals 15 residues. Solely the CDR3 DNA is kept, with 45 bases framed from the first base. Note on this clone: Its antigen has not been determined. One base away there is no much larger clone; base qualities are not given.

The immunoSEQ Assay, a bias-controlled multiplex PCR, was used to amplify TCRbeta CDR3 regions from genomic DNA. Concerning the study's data processing: The number of nucleated cells in each sample was estimated by amplification of reference gene primers within the assay. To quantify the absolute abundance of each unique TCRbeta CDR3 rearrangement, sequence reads were collapsed and filtered. Productive Simpson clonality was computed per sample as the square root of Simpson's diversity index over productive rearrangements. The immuneACCESS repertoire file appears here via TCRdb, limited to in-frame rearrangements. These files lack a portion of the clones; in checked studies, under half of the deficit traces to unresolved V genes, and the cause of the others is not known. The DNA was the basis for D and trimming; V, J and clone size are from that table. Present in this sample are roughly 250,000 clones, approximately 83% of which were seen just once. Roughly 9.6% of the sample comes from the top ten.

This clonotype was obtained from a woman of 80 years or more with acute or convalescent COVID-19. Material: peripheral blood. The chain uses TRBV5-4 and TRBJ2-1, and TRBD2 matches 8 of the central bases. The CDR3 protein is CASSRGGTRGNEQFF. The DNA is TGTGCCAGCAGTCGGGGGGGGACCCGAGGGAATGAGCAGTTCTTC.